Each of the 25 T cell receptor beta chains below was sequenced from the same sample in a study of neurological immune-mediated disorders. TCRdb passed the 5' RACE reads through MiXCR, listing each CDR3 protein once. The sample has fewer than 85,000 distinct CDR3 sequences; roughly 4.4% are singletons. The source material was PBMCs. These TCRs come from a woman aged 70 to 79 with multiple sclerosis.

This clonotype was counted at least ten times. The chain recombines TRBV4-3 with TRBJ2-1; D is ambiguous. Trimming shortened V by 0 bases and J by 4 bases, and 10 bases separated the two germline ends. CDR3 length: 15 residues. Germline CDR1 is LGHNA and CDR2 is YSLEER. The CDR3 nucleotides are TGCGCCAGCAGCCAAGATGTTGGATCATACAATGAGCAGTTCTTC. This codes for CASSQDVGSYNEQFF.

This clonotype was picked up many times. The chain carries TRBV18 and TRBJ2-7, with D perhaps assigned TRBD1 or TRBD2 (5 bases each). Germline CDR1 is KGHSH and CDR2 is LQKENI. Trimming removed 6 bases at V and 3 bases at J, with 15 bases between. This CDR3 is built from 14 residues. CDR3: CASSGTSLLYEQYF. CDR3 DNA sequence: TGTGCCAGCTCGGGGACCTCCTTGCTCTACGAGCAGTACTTC. Complete variable domain (other parts from reference TRBV18 and TRBJ2-7): NAGVMQNPRHLVRRRGQEARLRCSPMKGHSHVYWYRQLPEEGLKFMVYLQKENIIDESGMPKERFSAEFPKEGPSILRIQQVVRGDSAAYFCASSGTSLLYEQYFGPGTRLTVT.

This clonotype occurred many times. This chain's CDR3 is CASIPGTGLDEQYF. The DNA of the CDR3 is TGTGCCAGCATCCCCGGGACAGGGCTAGACGAGCAGTACTTC. V and J are TRBV7-2 and TRBJ2-7; 9 nucleotides agree with TRBD1. CDR3 length: 14 residues. Unmatched junction bases numbered 9, after V lost 7 bases and J lost 5 bases. CDR1 SGHTA and CDR2 FQGNSA come from the germline V gene.

In its sample, this clonotype was seen a few times. The DNA of the CDR3 is TGTGCCGGAGGGGGGTCCACTAAAGGCTACACCTTC. It encodes CAGGGSTKGYTF. This rearrangement joins TRBV30 to TRBJ1-2, with TRBD1 as a possible D gene (6 bases). This CDR3 is 12 amino acids long. From germline, CDR1 is GTSNPN and CDR2 SVGIG (reference sequence). V was trimmed by 8 bases and J by 8 bases, leaving 18 bases between them.

This clonotype was picked up many times. V is TRBV5-1 and J is TRBJ1-4; weak D call: TRBD1 (5 bases). Germline assignment: CDR1 SGHRS and CDR2 YFSETQ. The CDR3 consists of 16 residues. Trimming removed 2 bases at V and 0 bases at J, with 11 bases between. The CDR3 DNA follows: TGCGCCAGCAGCTTCCACAGGAGGGCAACTAATGAAAAACTGTTTTTT. Translation: CASSFHRRATNEKLFF.

This clonotype was observed many times. The DNA for the CDR3 is TGTGCTAGTGGTTCCGGTAAGGCCGGCACTAGCGGGTCTTACTTC. Protein sequence: CASGSGKAGTSGSYF. The chain couples TRBV12-5 to TRBJ2-4; TRBD2 agrees at 9 bases. This CDR3 comprises 15 residues. The germline V gene encodes CDR1 LGHNT and CDR2 FRNRAP. Trimming at V came to 4 bases and at J to 16 bases, leaving 17 bases not matched to a gene.

This clonotype appeared many times. CDR3 in DNA: TGTGCCAGCAGTTTGAGGACAGGGACTCAGCCCCAGCATTTT. This sequence encodes CASSLRTGTQPQHF. This sequence joins TRBV6-6 and TRBJ1-5; 8 bases are a match to TRBD1. V trimming: 4 bases; J trimming: 6 bases; junction bases outside the gene matches: 5. Germline V gene lookup returns CDR1 MNHNY and CDR2 SVGAGI (reference sequence). The CDR3 is made up of 14 amino acids.

In this sample, this clonotype turned up a few times. The J gene is TRBJ1-3, the V gene TRBV20-1, with D uncertain. In germline, CDR1 is DFQATT, CDR2 SNEGSKA (reference sequence). The V and J ends lost 6 bases and 3 bases respectively, with 6 bases between them. The CDR3 extends over 11 amino acids. CDR3 residues: CSAELGNTIYF. In DNA, the CDR3 is TGCAGTGCAGAACTTGGAAACACCATATATTTT.

The sample holds many counts of this clonotype. CDR3 residues: CASSDPGAANYGYTF. CDR3 in DNA: TGTGCCAGCAGTGACCCTGGTGCAGCCAACTATGGCTACACCTTC. The chain links TRBV25-1 to TRBJ1-2; D is uncertain. CDR1 is MGHDK, CDR2 SYGVNS, per germline. The length of the CDR3 is 15 residues. Between the trimmed V and J ends, which lost 3 bases and 2 bases, there was a span of 13 bases.

This clonotype was recorded at least ten times. The chain is built from TRBV6-5 and TRBJ1-2; tentative D call: TRBD1 (6 bases). The CDR3 contains 13 residues. Germline V gene lookup returns CDR1 MNHEY and CDR2 SVGAGI. V lost 6 bases to trimming and J lost 3 bases, with 11 bases between them. The CDR3 DNA is TGTGCCAGCAGACTTAACAGGGACTATGGCTACACCTTC. Translation gives CASRLNRDYGYTF.

The CDR3, as DNA: TGCGCCAGCAGCTTTTCTCGACAGGGTGACACTGAAGCTTTCTTT. Translated, it gives CASSFSRQGDTEAFF. The rearrangement joins TRBV5-1 to TRBJ1-1, with 7 bases that match TRBD1. There are 15 residues in the CDR3. The germline V gene encodes CDR1 SGHRS and CDR2 YFSETQ. V dropped 2 bases and J dropped 3; count of bases not matched to a gene: 7. Based on the CDR3 plus reference TRBV5-1 and TRBJ1-1, the full variable domain is KAGVTQTPRYLIKTRGQQVTLSCSPISGHRSVSWYQQTPGQGLQFLFEYFSETQRNKGNFPGRFSGRQFSNSRSEMNVSTLELGDSALYLCASSFSRQGDTEAFFGQGTRLTVV.

This clonotype was picked up many times. The chain is built from TRBV18 and TRBJ1-1; D remains unclear. Trimming removed 2 bases from V and 0 bases from J, with 10 bases in between. Germline CDR1 reads KGHSH; CDR2 reads LQKENI. The CDR3 contains 15 residues. The CDR3 here is CASSPGGSMNTEAFF. In DNA, the CDR3 is TGTGCCAGCTCACCAGGCGGGTCGATGAACACTGAAGCTTTCTTT.

This clonotype was detected many times. This sequence joins TRBV7-8 and TRBJ2-3, with 14 bases matching TRBD2. CDR3 length equals 15 residues. Unmatched junction bases numbered 1, after V lost 3 bases and J lost 5 bases. The V gene's germline CDR1 is SGHVS and CDR2 FQNEAQ. In nucleotides, the CDR3 is TGTGCCAGCAGCTTGACTAGCGGGAGGGGAGATACGCAGTATTTT. Its translation: CASSLTSGRGDTQYF.

This clonotype has ten or more counts. J is TRBJ2-7 and V is TRBV6-5, with TRBD2 matching over 10 bases. V was pared by 2 bases and J by 0 bases, with 7 bases of the junction left unmatched. Germline V gene lookup returns CDR1 MNHEY and CDR2 SVGAGI. The CDR3 totals 17 residues. For the CDR3, the DNA is TGTGCCAGCAGTTACGCCTCGACTAGCGGGTCCTCCTACGAGCAGTACTTC. Its translation is CASSYASTSGSSYEQYF.

This clonotype has a count of ten or more. J is TRBJ1-4 and V is TRBV5-1; D call uncertain. The germline CDR1 and CDR2 sequences are SGHRS and YFSETQ. Between the trimmed V and J ends, which lost 2 bases and 5 bases, there was a span of 10 bases. The CDR3 consists of 14 residues. CDR3 coding DNA: TGCGCCAGCAGCTTCGGAGGCTCCAATGAAAAACTGTTTTTT. Encoded protein: CASSFGGSNEKLFF.

This clonotype was recorded a few times. This chain connects TRBV29-1 to TRBJ2-7; D is possibly TRBD2 (5 bases). Germline V gene lookup returns CDR1 SQVTM and CDR2 ANQGSEA. CDR3 length: 12 residues. Trimming took 4 bases from V and 3 from J, leaving 10 bases between them. CDR3 protein: CSVGGKSYEQYF. The CDR3 bases are TGCAGCGTTGGAGGGAAGAGCTACGAGCAGTACTTC.

This clonotype was seen many times. CDR3 protein: CASSPANSGRTYEQYF. The CDR3 bases are TGTGCCAGCAGTCCAGCCAACAGCGGGAGGACCTACGAGCAGTACTTC. The rearrangement uses TRBV12-3 or TRBV12-4 and TRBJ2-7; 9 bases agree with TRBD2. V lost 5 bases to trimming and J lost 2 bases; unmatched junction nucleotides: 10. The CDR3 runs 16 residues.

This clonotype was observed many times. This sequence joins TRBV20-1 and TRBJ1-2; a possible D gene is TRBD1 (6 bases). The CDR3 contains 13 residues. Trimming pared 6 bases from V and 6 bases from J, leaving 17 bases between. CDR1 is DFQATT, CDR2 SNEGSKA, per germline (reference sequence). CDR3 nucleotides: TGCAGTGCCCGGGGGGGCAGGGCCAATGGCTACACCTTC. Translation gives CSARGGRANGYTF.

The sample holds many counts of this clonotype. V is TRBV5-1 and J is TRBJ2-3, with D maybe TRBD1 (5 bases). This CDR3 contains 15 residues. V lost 0 bases to trimming and J lost 5 bases, with 13 bases between them. Germline loops: CDR1 SGHRS, CDR2 YFSETQ. CDR3 in amino acids: CASSLVGQGEDTQYF. The CDR3 DNA reads TGCGCCAGCAGCTTGGTAGGCCAGGGTGAAGATACGCAGTATTTT.

This clonotype was found a few times. The rearrangement links TRBV20-1 to TRBJ1-5, with 7 nucleotides matching TRBD1. The CDR3 is 13 amino acids. Looked up from germline, CDR1 is DFQATT and CDR2 is SNEGSKA (reference sequence). V trimming: 5 bases; J trimming: 6 bases; junction bases outside the gene matches: 7. CDR3 DNA sequence: TGCAGTGCTGGAGGACAGGATAGTCAGCCCCAGCATTTT. Protein sequence: CSAGGQDSQPQHF.

This clonotype has at least ten counts. V gene TRBV14 combines with J gene TRBJ1-2; D might be TRBD1 (6 bases). CDR1 is SGHDN, CDR2 FVKESK, per germline. This CDR3 has 15 residues. With 1 base removed from V and 3 bases from J, the gap between germline ends came to 12 bases. The CDR3 loop reads CASSQGPGVDYGYTF. The CDR3, as DNA: TGTGCCAGCAGCCAAGGCCCAGGGGTGGACTATGGCTACACCTTC.

This clonotype appeared many times. The chain joins TRBV20-1 to TRBJ2-7; TRBD1 matches 9 bases. The CDR3 covers 14 residues. CDR1 is DFQATT, CDR2 SNEGSKA, per germline (reference sequence). The J segment lost 6 bases and the V segment lost 2 bases, leaving 8 bases of the junction unmatched. Here the CDR3 reads CSARPPGQGAEQYF. The CDR3 DNA reads TGCAGTGCTAGACCTCCGGGACAGGGAGCCGAGCAGTACTTC.

This clonotype was seen at least ten times. This chain connects TRBV4-3 to TRBJ2-1; 9 nucleotides match TRBD2. CDR1 LGHNA and CDR2 YSLEER come from the germline V gene. CDR3 length: 15 amino acids. J lost 12 bases, V lost 4 bases, and 13 bases had no gene match. CDR3 nucleotides: TGCGCCAGCAGCCCGTATTTGGGTAGCGGGAGTGTGCAGTTCTTC. Its protein product is CASSPYLGSGSVQFF.

The table lists this clonotype with many counts. The chain is built from TRBV7-2 and TRBJ2-5, with TRBD2 identical over 15 bases. Losses at the gene ends were 8 bases for V and 4 bases for J; bases not matched to a gene: 17. CDR3 length: 19 residues. Germline V gives CDR1 SGHTA, CDR2 FQGNSA. CDR3 loop: CASRRGGLAGGRLVETQYF. In DNA form, the CDR3 reads TGTGCCAGCCGGCGGGGCGGACTAGCGGGAGGGCGCTTGGTAGAGACCCAGTACTTC.

J is TRBJ2-7 and V is TRBV11-3; perhaps TRBD1 as D (6 bases). The CDR3 has 13 residues. The V gene's germline CDR1 is SGHNT and CDR2 YENEEA. Between the trimmed V and J ends, which lost 4 bases and 6 bases, there was a span of 13 bases. The CDR3 reads CASSSTGMGEQYF. The CDR3 nucleotides are TGTGCCAGCAGCTCAACAGGGATGGGCGAGCAGTACTTC.